This T cell receptor beta chain appears in the sequencing data of a study of STAT5B mutations in CD4+ large granular lymphocyte leukemia. Background on the study: Healthy donors showed HLA-associated enrichment of the CDR3 'QG' motif.

Repertoires were generated with immunoSEQ multiplex PCR, while TCRdb's copy carries only in-frame clones and drops some. The table lists over 35,000 clones, 81% of them singletons. Sequenced sample: CD4+ T cells from blood buffy coats. The TCR originated in a human donor in good health.

The CDR3 protein is CASRRGEGNQPQHF. DNA for the CDR3: TGTGCCAGCAGGAGAGGGGAGGGCAATCAGCCCCAGCATTTT. This rearrangement joins TRBV6-1 to TRBJ1-5; maybe TRBD1 (5 bases). The CDR3 sequence is 14 residues long. V dropped 6 bases and J dropped 2 bases, with 11 bases sitting between them. Looked up from germline, CDR1 is MNHNS and CDR2 is SASEGT.